Below, one T cell receptor beta chain is given with its context. Its antigen is unknown. At the time of sampling, donors were nominally healthy, though unrecorded immune exposures were likely. The data were taken from a study of cytomegalovirus exposure and HLA in healthy donors. 13 Jbeta primers and 60 Vbeta primers were used for the PCR. Per the original methods: In a later analysis, of 80 million or so unique beta chains, about 12 million appeared in at least two donors. Clones were read by immunoSEQ multiplex PCR, and TCRdb kept only the in-frame ones, dropping some. V, J and clone size are taken as reported in that table, and D and trimming were inferred from the DNA itself. The table lists some 120,000 clones. There are 15 residues in the CDR3. The ends lost 0 bases at V and 9 bases at J; junction bases unmatched: 8. Germline V CDR1 and CDR2: SGHRS, YFSETQ. Study-level points and caveats: Later analysis associated a missense DCLRE1C variant with TCR beta V- and J-gene trimming. Highly shared sequence variants in one cluster were likely a sequencing artifact.

The source is a young man in good health and CMV-seronegative. The J gene is TRBJ2-1, the V gene TRBV5-1; TRBD2 aligns across 8 bases. Sequencing was carried out using PBMCs. The CDR3 sequence: CASSLVLGAGGEQFF. CDR3 coding DNA: TGCGCCAGCAGCTTGGTACTAGGCGCGGGGGGTGAGCAGTTCTTC. The variable domain in full, with the rest retrieved from reference TRBV5-1 and TRBJ2-1, is KAGVTQTPRYLIKTRGQQVTLSCSPISGHRSVSWYQQTPGQGLQFLFEYFSETQRNKGNFPGRFSGRQFSNSRSEMNVSTLELGDSALYLCASSLVLGAGGEQFFGPGTRLTVL.